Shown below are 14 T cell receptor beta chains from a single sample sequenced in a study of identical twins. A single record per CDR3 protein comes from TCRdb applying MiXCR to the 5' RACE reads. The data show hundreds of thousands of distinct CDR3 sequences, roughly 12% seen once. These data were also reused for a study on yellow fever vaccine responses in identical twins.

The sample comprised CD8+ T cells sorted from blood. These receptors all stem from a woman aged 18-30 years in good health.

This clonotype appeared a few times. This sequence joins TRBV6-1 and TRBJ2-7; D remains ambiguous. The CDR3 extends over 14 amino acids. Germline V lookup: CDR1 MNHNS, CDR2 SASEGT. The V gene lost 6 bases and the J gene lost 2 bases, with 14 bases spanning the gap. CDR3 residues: CASSIEIVAYEQYV. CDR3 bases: TGTGCCAGCAGCATTGAGATTGTTGCCTACGAGCAGTACGTC.

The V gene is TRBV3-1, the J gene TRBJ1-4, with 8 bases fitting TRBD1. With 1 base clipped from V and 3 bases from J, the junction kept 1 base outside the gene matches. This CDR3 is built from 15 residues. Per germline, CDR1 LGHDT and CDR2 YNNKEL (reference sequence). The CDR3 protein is CASSQGTGPNEKLFF. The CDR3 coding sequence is TGTGCCAGCAGCCAAGGGACAGGGCCTAATGAAAAACTGTTTTTT.

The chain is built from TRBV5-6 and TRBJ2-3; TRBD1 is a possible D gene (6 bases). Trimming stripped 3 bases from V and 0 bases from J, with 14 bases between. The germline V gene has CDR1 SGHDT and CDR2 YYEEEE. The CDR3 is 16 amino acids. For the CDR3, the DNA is TGTGCCAGCAGCTATGACAGGCTTGCTAGCACAGATACGCAGTATTTT. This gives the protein CASSYDRLASTDTQYF. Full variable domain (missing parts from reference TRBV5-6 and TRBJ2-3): DAGVTQSPTHLIKTRGQQVTLRCSPKSGHDTVSWYQQALGQGPQFIFQYYEEEERQRGNFPDRFSGHQFPNYSSELNVNALLLGDSALYLCASSYDRLASTDTQYFGPGTRLTVL.

In nucleotides, the CDR3 is TGCAGCGTTCCGCGGGACACCGGGGAGCTGTTTTTT. Protein sequence: CSVPRDTGELFF. This chain connects TRBV29-1 to TRBJ2-2; tentatively, D is TRBD2 (5 bases). The CDR3 consists of 12 residues. The V and J ends lost 5 bases and 3 bases respectively, with 7 bases between them. The V gene's germline CDR1 is SQVTM and CDR2 ANQGSEA.

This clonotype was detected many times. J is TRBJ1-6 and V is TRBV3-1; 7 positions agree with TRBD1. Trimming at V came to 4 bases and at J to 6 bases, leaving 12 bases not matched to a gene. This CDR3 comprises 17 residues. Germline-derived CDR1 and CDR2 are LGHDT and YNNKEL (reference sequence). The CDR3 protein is CASSPYDYRGANSPLHF. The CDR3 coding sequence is TGTGCCAGCAGCCCTTACGACTACAGGGGTGCTAATTCACCCCTCCACTTT.

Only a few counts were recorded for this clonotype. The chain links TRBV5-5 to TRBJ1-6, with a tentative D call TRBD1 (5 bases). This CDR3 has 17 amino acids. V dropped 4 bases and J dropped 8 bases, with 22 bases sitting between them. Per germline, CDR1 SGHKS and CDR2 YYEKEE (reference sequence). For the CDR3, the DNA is TGTGCCAGCAGCCCGTGGGGGGACGGTGGATTCGATTCACCCCTCCACTTT. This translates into CASSPWGDGGFDSPLHF.

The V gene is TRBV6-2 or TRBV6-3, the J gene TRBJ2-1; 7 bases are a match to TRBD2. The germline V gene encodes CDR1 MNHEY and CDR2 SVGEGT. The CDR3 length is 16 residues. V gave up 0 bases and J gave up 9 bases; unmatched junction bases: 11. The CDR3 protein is CASSYSTRGVLIEQFF. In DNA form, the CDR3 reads TGTGCCAGCAGTTACTCGACTCGGGGGGTCCTCATTGAGCAGTTCTTC.

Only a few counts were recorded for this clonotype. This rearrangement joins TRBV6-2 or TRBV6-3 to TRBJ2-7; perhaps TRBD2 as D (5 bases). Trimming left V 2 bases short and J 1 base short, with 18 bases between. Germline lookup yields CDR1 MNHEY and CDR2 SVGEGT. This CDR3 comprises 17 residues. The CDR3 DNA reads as TGTGCCAGCAGTTACCCCCGTCCCCGAGCGGAATCCTACGAGCAGTACTTC. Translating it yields CASSYPRPRAESYEQYF.

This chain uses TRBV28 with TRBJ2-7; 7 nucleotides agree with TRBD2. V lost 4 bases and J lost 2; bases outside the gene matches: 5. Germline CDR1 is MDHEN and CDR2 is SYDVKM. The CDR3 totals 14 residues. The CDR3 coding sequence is TGTGCCAGCAGTTCCCCCCGGGAGGCCTACGAGCAGTACTTC. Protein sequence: CASSSPREAYEQYF.

CDR3 region: CASIPPGGRDEQFF. The CDR3 DNA sequence: TGTGCCAGCATCCCCCCGGGGGGGCGGGATGAGCAGTTCTTC. The rearrangement links TRBV7-9 to TRBJ2-1, with 8 bases lining up with TRBD2. The CDR3 length is 14 residues. J was trimmed by 8 bases and V by 7 bases; bases with no gene match: 10. The germline CDR1 and CDR2 sequences are SEHNR and FQNEAQ (reference sequence).

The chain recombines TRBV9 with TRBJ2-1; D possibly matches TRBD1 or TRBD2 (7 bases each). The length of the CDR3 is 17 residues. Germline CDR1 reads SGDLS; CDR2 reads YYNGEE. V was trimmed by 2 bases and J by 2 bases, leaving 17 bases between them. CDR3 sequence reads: CASSVSEGAGAYNEQFF. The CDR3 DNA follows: TGTGCCAGCAGCGTGTCGGAGGGGGCGGGAGCCTACAATGAGCAGTTCTTC.

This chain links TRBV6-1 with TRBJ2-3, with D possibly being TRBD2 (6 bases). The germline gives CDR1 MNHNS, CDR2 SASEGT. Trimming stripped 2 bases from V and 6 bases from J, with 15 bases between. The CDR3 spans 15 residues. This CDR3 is CASSEKAGRPDTQYF. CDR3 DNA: TGTGCCAGCAGTGAAAAGGCGGGGAGGCCGGATACGCAGTATTTT.

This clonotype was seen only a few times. The CDR3 sequence: CASFGVNTEAFF. CDR3 bases: TGTGCCAGCTTCGGGGTGAACACTGAAGCTTTCTTT. The genes are TRBV6-1 and TRBJ1-1; no reliable D call. Germline V gene lookup returns CDR1 MNHNS and CDR2 SASEGT. This CDR3 has 12 residues. Trimming cost V 8 bases and J 0 bases, with 7 bases left between them.

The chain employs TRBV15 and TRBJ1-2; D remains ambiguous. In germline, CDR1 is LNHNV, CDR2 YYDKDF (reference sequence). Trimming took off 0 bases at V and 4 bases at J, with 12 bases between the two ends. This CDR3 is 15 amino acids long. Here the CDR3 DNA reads TGTGCCACCAGCAGAGACCTTGCGGGTAGCTATGGCTACACCTTC. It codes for CATSRDLAGSYGYTF. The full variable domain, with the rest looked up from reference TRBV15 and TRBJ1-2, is DAMVIQNPRYQVTQFGKPVTLSCSQTLNHNVMYWYQQKSSQAPKLLFHYYDKDFNNEADTPDNFQSRRPNTSFCFLDIRSPGLGDTAMYLCATSRDLAGSYGYTFGSGTRLTVV.